A single sample gave rise to the 29 T cell receptor beta chains below, sequenced in a study of human T cells and chemical hapten exposure. TCRdb ran MiXCR on the RACE reads and lists one entry per CDR3 protein. This table has more than 80,000 distinct CDR3 sequences, 10% to 11% appearing once. Sample time point: patch test 3, about 24 weeks after DPC sensitization. Described treatment: therapeutic diphenylcyclopropenone sensitization with weekly scalp DPC. The starting material was whole blood, obtained in connection with sensitization to the hapten diphenylcyclopropenone (DPC). These receptors were taken from a woman aged 50 to 60 with alopecia areata. Some clones in this sample may be carry-over from other donors' samples.

In this sample, this clonotype turned up many times. This chain links TRBV7-2 with TRBJ2-3, with D possibly being TRBD2 (6 bases). CDR1 is SGHTA and CDR2 is FQGNSA in the germline V gene. V was pared by 5 bases and J by 5 bases, with 20 bases between. CDR3 length equals 16 residues. CDR3 in amino acids: CASSHFGGLPLDTQYF. CDR3 nucleotide sequence: TGTGCCAGCAGCCACTTCGGGGGTCTTCCGCTAGATACGCAGTATTTT.

This clonotype was detected ten times or more. The CDR3 DNA follows: TGTGCCACCAGCAGAGCGGACGGGTGGAATGAAAAACTGTTTTTT. Translation gives CATSRADGWNEKLFF. The chain joins TRBV15 to TRBJ1-4; D remains ambiguous. CDR1 and CDR2 (germline): LNHNV, YYDKDF (reference sequence). Trimming pared 1 base from V and 5 bases from J, leaving 11 bases between. The CDR3 totals 15 residues. Full variable domain (remainder filled in from reference TRBV15 and TRBJ1-4): DAMVIQNPRYQVTQFGKPVTLSCSQTLNHNVMYWYQQKSSQAPKLLFHYYDKDFNNEADTPDNFQSRRPNTSFCFLDIRSPGLGDTAMYLCATSRADGWNEKLFFGSGTQLSVL.

This clonotype was seen more than once but under ten times. The chain joins TRBV5-4 to TRBJ2-1; 8 bases are shared with TRBD1. Germline V lookup: CDR1 SGHNT, CDR2 YYREEE (reference sequence). The CDR3 is 15 residues long. V shed 3 bases and J 8 bases; nucleotides not matched to a gene: 10. The CDR3 is CASSSGQVGLDEQFF. DNA of the CDR3: TGTGCCAGCAGCTCGGGACAGGTGGGGTTGGATGAGCAGTTCTTC.

This clonotype was seen more than once but under ten times. V is TRBV7-2 and J is TRBJ1-6; 10 bases map to TRBD1. The germline V gene has CDR1 SGHTA and CDR2 FQGNSA. The CDR3 totals 15 residues. The ends lost 4 bases at V and 11 bases at J; junction bases unmatched: 8. CDR3 DNA sequence: TGTGCCAGCAGCTCCCAGGCCGGGACAGGGGCACCCCTCCACTTT. Encoded protein: CASSSQAGTGAPLHF.

This clonotype was seen many times. This sequence joins TRBV2 and TRBJ2-1; D not certain. Trimming removed 7 bases from V and 0 bases from J, with 10 bases in between. Germline assignment: CDR1 SNHLY and CDR2 FYNNEI. The CDR3 has 14 amino acids. CDR3 sequence reads: CASKSRTSYNEQFF. The CDR3 region has the DNA TGTGCCAGCAAATCCCGGACCTCCTACAATGAGCAGTTCTTC.

The sample holds many counts of this clonotype. J is TRBJ1-5 and V is TRBV12-3 or TRBV12-4, with a weak D call TRBD1 (5 bases). The ends were cut back, 5 bases at V and 0 bases at J, with 11 bases in the middle. The CDR3 runs 15 residues. CDR3 loop: CASSIGTDSNQPQHF. CDR3 DNA: TGTGCCAGCAGTATCGGGACGGATAGCAATCAGCCCCAGCATTTT.

Many counts were recorded for this clonotype. The chain uses TRBV4-2 and TRBJ2-1; tentative D call: TRBD2 (6 bases). The CDR3 spans 13 residues. With 0 bases removed from V and 15 bases from J, the gap between germline ends came to 15 bases. Germline V gene lookup returns CDR1 LGHNA and CDR2 YNFKEQ. For the CDR3, the DNA is TGTGCCAGCAGCCAAGAGGGTTGGGAGGTGCGGTTCTTC. Residues: CASSQEGWEVRFF.

The table lists this clonotype with many counts. The chain links TRBV30 to TRBJ1-3; no reliable D call. Germline CDR1 is GTSNPN and CDR2 is SVGIG (reference sequence). There are 12 residues in the CDR3. Deletions cut 0 bases from V and 4 bases from J, with 4 bases between. The DNA of the CDR3 is TGTGCCTGGAGTGTGAGGGGAAACACCATATATTTT. It codes for CAWSVRGNTIYF.

This clonotype was picked up many times. The chain joins TRBV6-6 to TRBJ1-1; no definite D call. The CDR3 covers 13 residues. The germline V and J ends were trimmed by 5 bases and 1 base, with 8 bases remaining between them. Germline V CDR1 and CDR2: MNHNY, SVGAGI (reference sequence). Written as DNA, the CDR3 is TGTGCCAGCAGTCCAACGAGGAACACTGAAGCTTTCTTT. Translation gives CASSPTRNTEAFF.

This clonotype was counted a few times. The V call is TRBV7-3, the J call TRBJ2-7; the match to TRBD2 covers 11 bases. The V gene's germline CDR1 is SGHTA and CDR2 FQGTGA. V was clipped by 5 bases and J by 5 bases; unmatched bases: 20. This CDR3 has 19 residues. The CDR3 coding sequence is TGTGCCAGCAGCCGACCAATCCCAAACTTAGCGGGAGGGCCCCACGAGCAGTACTTC. Its translation: CASSRPIPNLAGGPHEQYF.

This clonotype was detected ten times or more. An end of the junction differs from the germline gene, which may be a read error. The rearrangement uses TRBV7-9 and TRBJ1-1; D perhaps matches TRBD1 (6 bases). Germline lookup yields CDR1 SEHNR and CDR2 FQNEAQ (reference sequence). The CDR3 has 13 amino acids. CDR3 amino acids: CASSSQGLTEVFF. The CDR3 DNA follows: TGTGCCAGCAGCTCCCAGGGGTTAACTGAAGTTTTCTTT.

This clonotype was seen many times. The rearrangement links TRBV7-6 to TRBJ1-1; D remains unclear. The germline V gene has CDR1 SGHVS and CDR2 FNYEAQ. V lost 2 bases and J 5 bases, leaving 9 bases between the germline ends. The CDR3 totals 13 residues. CDR3 nucleotide sequence: TGTGCCAGCAGCTTAAACCAGTTGACTGAAGCTTTCTTT. Its translation: CASSLNQLTEAFF.

This chain connects TRBV28 to TRBJ2-1; 12 positions agree with TRBD2. V trimming: 7 bases; J trimming: 7 bases; junction bases outside the gene matches: 5. The CDR3 contains 14 residues. Germline V CDR1 and CDR2: MDHEN, SYDVKM. CDR3 bases: TGTGCCAGCACCCTAGCGGGAGGGATAAATGAGCAGTTCTTC. Translation gives CASTLAGGINEQFF.

In its sample, this clonotype was seen many times. The chain is built from TRBV3-1 and TRBJ2-5; D unresolved. Trimming cost V 0 bases and J 7 bases, with 0 bases left between them. The CDR3 covers 10 residues. Germline CDR1 is LGHDT and CDR2 is YNNKEL (reference sequence). The CDR3 region has the DNA TGTGCCAGCAGCCAAGAGACCCAGTACTTC. Protein sequence: CASSQETQYF.

This clonotype was found many times. The gene calls are TRBV5-4 and TRBJ2-7; 14 nucleotides align to TRBD2. Germline values: CDR1 SGHNT, CDR2 YYREEE (reference sequence). The V and J ends lost 3 bases and 2 bases, in that order; junction bases with no gene match: 7. CDR3 size: 17 residues. The CDR3 DNA sequence: TGTGCCAGCAGCTCGGGACTAGCGGGGGCTACCACCTACGAGCAGTACTTC. It codes for CASSSGLAGATTYEQYF.

This clonotype was seen only a few times. The chain recombines TRBV18 with TRBJ2-7, with D possibly being TRBD1 (5 bases). CDR3 size: 16 residues. V was shortened by 6 bases and J by 0 bases, with 18 bases between the two germline ends. Germline assignment: CDR1 KGHSH and CDR2 LQKENI. This CDR3 is CASSRAQGLLSYEQYF. The CDR3, as DNA: TGTGCCAGCTCTCGAGCCCAGGGTCTGCTCTCCTACGAGCAGTACTTC.

Many counts were recorded for this clonotype. The rearrangement links TRBV7-9 to TRBJ2-3; 11 bases match TRBD2. Germline V gives CDR1 SEHNR, CDR2 FQNEAQ (reference sequence). The CDR3 runs 16 residues. Trimming took 5 bases from V and 6 from J; bases not matched to a gene: 10. The CDR3 region is CASSPSWTSGQDTQYF. The CDR3 DNA follows: TGTGCCAGCAGCCCCAGCTGGACTAGCGGGCAGGATACGCAGTATTTT.

The V and J genes are TRBV18 and TRBJ2-5; D unclear. Trimming left V 3 bases short and J 0 bases short, with 11 bases between. CDR3 length equals 15 residues. Germline lookup yields CDR1 KGHSH and CDR2 LQKENI. As DNA, the CDR3 is TGTGCCAGCTCACCCCGCAGGAAAGACCAAGAGACCCAGTACTTC. Translation gives CASSPRRKDQETQYF.

This chain uses TRBV6-2 or TRBV6-3 with TRBJ2-7; perhaps D is TRBD1 or TRBD2 (6 bases each). Germline-derived CDR1 and CDR2 are MNHEY and SVGEGT. V was shortened by 2 bases and J by 0 bases, with 14 bases between the two germline ends. CDR3 length: 16 amino acids. The chain's CDR3 is CASSYRAGQPSYEQYF. In nucleotides, the CDR3 is TGTGCCAGCAGTTACCGCGCGGGACAACCCTCCTACGAGCAGTACTTC.

This clonotype occurred a few times. At one end the junction does not follow the germline gene, possibly because of a read error. The gene calls are TRBV7-6 and TRBJ1-4, with 10 positions matching TRBD1. The CDR3 covers 14 residues. CDR1 is SGHVS and CDR2 is FNYEAQ in the germline V gene. The chain's CDR3 is CASSSGTGARKLFF. The CDR3 coding sequence is TGTGCCAGCAGCTCTGGGACAGGGGCCAGGAAACTCTTTTTT.

This chain connects TRBV6-5 to TRBJ2-1; 7 nucleotides line up with TRBD1. The germline gives CDR1 MNHEY, CDR2 SVGAGI. This CDR3 spans 14 amino acids. V dropped 2 bases and J dropped 4; count of bases not matched to a gene: 2. CDR3 bases: TGTGCCAGCAGTTACCTGGGACAGTACAATGAGCAGTTCTTC. Its translation: CASSYLGQYNEQFF.

V gene TRBV19 combines with J gene TRBJ2-1, with D possibly being TRBD1 (5 bases). V lost 2 bases to trimming and J lost 0 bases, with 8 bases between them. The CDR3 is made up of 15 amino acids. Germline V gene sequence: CDR1 LNHDA, CDR2 SQIVND (reference sequence). The CDR3 coding sequence is TGTGCCAGTAGTATATCAGGGCTCTCCTACAATGAGCAGTTCTTC. Residues: CASSISGLSYNEQFF.

This clonotype was found a few times. The V and J genes are TRBV2 and TRBJ1-4; D is undetermined. CDR3 length equals 13 residues. CDR1 and CDR2 from the germline V gene are SNHLY and FYNNEI. Between the trimmed V and J ends, which lost 3 bases and 10 bases, there was a span of 12 bases. CDR3 loop: CASSDTGYGKLFF. In nucleotides, the CDR3 is TGTGCCAGCAGTGACACCGGATATGGAAAACTGTTTTTT.

The chain employs TRBV6-2 or TRBV6-3 and TRBJ2-7, with 12 bases that match TRBD2. Germline trimming cut 7 bases from V and 6 bases from J; bases unmatched to any gene: 7. CDR3 length: 14 residues. The germline CDR1 and CDR2 sequences are MNHEY and SVGEGT. CDR3 residues: CASTPSGRAGEQYF. Here the CDR3 DNA reads TGTGCCAGCACCCCTAGCGGGAGGGCTGGCGAGCAGTACTTC.

This clonotype was found many times. The chain recombines TRBV20-1 with TRBJ1-5; D is undetermined. Germline V gives CDR1 DFQATT, CDR2 SNEGSKA (reference sequence). V was cut by 0 bases and J by 8 bases, with 17 bases left in between. There are 15 residues in the CDR3. The DNA of the CDR3 is TGCAGTGCTAGAGATTCCGTGTCGGGTTCCGAGCCCCAGCATTTT. This encodes CSARDSVSGSEPQHF.

This clonotype showed up just a few times. The chain links TRBV7-2 to TRBJ1-1; TRBD1 agrees at 8 bases. CDR3 length equals 15 residues. Germline CDR1 and CDR2: SGHTA and FQGNSA. With 4 bases clipped from V and 2 bases from J, the junction kept 6 bases outside the gene matches. The CDR3 DNA reads TGTGCCAGCAGCTATTTTGGGACAGGAAACACTGAAGCTTTCTTT. Protein product: CASSYFGTGNTEAFF.

This clonotype has at least ten counts. The chain joins TRBV20-1 to TRBJ1-1; D unclear. Trimming left V 2 bases short and J 0 bases short, with 13 bases between. Germline V gives CDR1 DFQATT, CDR2 SNEGSKA (reference sequence). The CDR3 extends over 15 amino acids. The CDR3 DNA is TGCAGTGCTAGAACAATCCAGGCGATGAACACTGAAGCTTTCTTT. This gives the protein CSARTIQAMNTEAFF.

This chain links TRBV28 with TRBJ2-3; 9 bases agree with TRBD1. CDR3 size: 17 residues. The V segment lost 5 bases and the J segment 7 bases; nucleotides outside the gene matches: 16. Looked up from germline, CDR1 is MDHEN and CDR2 is SYDVKM. CDR3 in amino acids: CASSGGWGTGLSNTQYF. The CDR3 DNA is TGTGCCAGCAGTGGGGGATGGGGGACAGGGTTGTCAAATACGCAGTATTTT.

This clonotype was counted between two and nine times. This rearrangement joins TRBV6-2 or TRBV6-3 to TRBJ1-1; TRBD1 matches 9 bases. The CDR3 has 16 amino acids. V lost 6 bases to trimming and J lost 4 bases; unmatched junction nucleotides: 12. The germline V gene has CDR1 MNHEY and CDR2 SVGEGT. In DNA, the CDR3 is TGTGCCAGCAGCAACCGGGACAGGGCTTTTGGCACTGAAGCTTTCTTT. Amino acid sequence: CASSNRDRAFGTEAFF.